This T cell receptor (beta chain) was sequenced during a study of T cell clonotyping in hematopoietic cell transplantation. Study-level background: Recipient samples before transplant were obtained post-cytoreduction. General study findings and limits: Pathologically expanded recipient clonotypes increased progressively from day 30 to day 180 as diversity fell. Few recipient clonotypes overlapped donors; over 95% were de novo at given depth. Graft donor and pretransplant recipient Inverse Simpson Index values predicted broader posttransplant TCR diversity.

Turning to this clone: Its antigen is not identified.

J gave up 14 bases and V 4 bases, and 9 bases lay outside the gene matches. The CDR3 has 13 residues. Germline assignment: CDR1 ENHRY and CDR2 SYGVKD. Data came from immunoSEQ multiplex PCR; TCRdb stores just in-frame clones and leaves some out. The sample records roughly 34,000 clones, around 95% being singletons. Time point meaning: recipient sample about 28 days before transplant, after cytoreduction. The sequence derives from a man aged 40-49 years with chronic myeloid leukemia. Some clones in this sample may be carry-over from other donors' samples. The sequences come from peripheral blood mononuclear cells, collected before stem cell transplant. The chain has TRBV10-3 and TRBJ2-3; 10 bases are shared with TRBD1. The CDR3 region has the DNA TGTGCCATCAGTGTCTCCGGGACAGGGGACAGGTATTTT. The encoded protein is CAISVSGTGDRYF.